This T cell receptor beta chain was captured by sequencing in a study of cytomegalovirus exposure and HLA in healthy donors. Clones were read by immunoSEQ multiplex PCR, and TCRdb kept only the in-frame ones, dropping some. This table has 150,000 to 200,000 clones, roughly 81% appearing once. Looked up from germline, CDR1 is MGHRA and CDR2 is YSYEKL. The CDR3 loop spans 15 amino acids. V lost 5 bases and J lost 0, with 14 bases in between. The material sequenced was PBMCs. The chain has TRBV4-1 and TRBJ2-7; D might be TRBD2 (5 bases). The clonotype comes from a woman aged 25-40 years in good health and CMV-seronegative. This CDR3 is CASSLGSDGSYEQYF. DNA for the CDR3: TGCGCCAGCAGCTTGGGTAGCGATGGCTCCTACGAGCAGTACTTC.